This is a list of T cell receptor beta chains from one sample in a study of blood T cells in healthy people across ages. A single record per CDR3 protein comes from TCRdb applying MiXCR to the 5' RACE reads. The sample includes about 1,800,000 distinct CDR3 sequences, approximately 30% seen only once; the top ten take about 8%. Sequenced: blood. These receptors were taken from a woman between 25 and 40 years old in good health. Each CDR3 is given without its conserved first and last residue. D genes are given only for firm matches.

d_call: NA
v_call: TRBV7-9
cdr3_aa: ASSLSFSNQPQH

d_call: NA
v_call: TRBV7-2
cdr3_aa: ASSLLQVFSSGNTVY

d_call: TRBD2
v_call: TRBV12-3/TRBV12-4
cdr3_aa: ASSFPAGGPTDTQY

d_call: TRBD1
v_call: TRBV20-1
cdr3_aa: SAFRDSSYEQY

d_call: NA
v_call: TRBV30
cdr3_aa: AWRFSTYTEAF

d_call: NA
v_call: TRBV5-1
cdr3_aa: ASALRGGGPIGANVLT

d_call: NA
v_call: TRBV20-1
cdr3_aa: SARDVGRDFYNEQF

d_call: NA
v_call: TRBV5-1
cdr3_aa: ASSGIARPIHEQY

d_call: NA
v_call: TRBV12-3/TRBV12-4
cdr3_aa: ASSPESYSEANLLH

d_call: NA
v_call: TRBV18
cdr3_aa: ASSTMGGAKNQPQH

d_call: TRBD2
v_call: TRBV6-6
cdr3_aa: ASSPASGVSYNEQF

d_call: NA
v_call: TRBV4-1
cdr3_aa: ASGKGEARQPQH

d_call: NA
v_call: TRBV5-1
cdr3_aa: ASSLNSRDLTETQY

d_call: TRBD1
v_call: TRBV12-3/TRBV12-4
cdr3_aa: ASNIATGGGYGYT

d_call: TRBD2
v_call: TRBV20-1
cdr3_aa: SARGPGLATNTDTQY

d_call: TRBD1
v_call: TRBV12-3/TRBV12-4
cdr3_aa: ANSLDRGTHNEQF

d_call: TRBD1
v_call: TRBV20-1
cdr3_aa: SARDRGRASDEQY

d_call: TRBD1
v_call: TRBV7-2
cdr3_aa: ASSRNPGGTEAF

d_call: NA
v_call: TRBV7-9
cdr3_aa: ASSLADTGKDTQY

d_call: TRBD2
v_call: TRBV7-2
cdr3_aa: ASSQGSGGYYEQY

d_call: NA
v_call: TRBV7-9
cdr3_aa: ASSGRTVVRYGCT

d_call: TRBD1
v_call: TRBV5-1
cdr3_aa: ASAAGQGTTEQY